This T cell receptor (beta chain) was found in a study of blood T cells in healthy people across ages (dated by TCRdb to the mid-2010s). In terms of the full investigation: Template switching captured roughly one uniquely barcoded TCR beta cDNA molecule per two T cells in model experiments. Age-related changes in TCR beta repertoire diversity were measured in the study by deep sequencing normalized with unique cDNA molecular identifiers. Donors were grouped into four age groups: young (average approximately 15 years), middle-aged (around 39), aged (62) and long-lived (approximately 81). Using the same blood draw, the study looked at two additional independent replicas of 1 million unique cDNA reads for two donors, one aged 18 to 29 and the other aged 80 or older. Donors of different ages were randomly distributed across sequencing lanes to avoid experimental bias. What the work shows at the level of the full study, not this receptor alone: As age increased, observed TCR beta diversity per million T cells dropped in a roughly linear way, and a significant reduction was already evident by age 40. A strong correlation was found between observed TCR beta diversity and the percentage of naive T cells measured by flow cytometry. Compared with the aged group, more naive CD4+ T cells, fewer expanded clones and increased TCR diversity were shown by the long-lived group, suggesting age selection. The CMV infection status of donors was not known, potentially confounding age-related changes in expanded clonotypes. Estimates of total diversity from one million sequenced T cells were regarded as lower bounds and underestimates. Since profiling was done on bulk unsorted PBMCs, naive and antigen-experienced compartments could not be conclusively compared.

In the case of this clonotype: What this receptor recognizes is not known. No qualities accompany the bases; no much larger clone lies one base away.

Its CDR3 holds 13 amino acids, cysteine through phenylalanine. Left in the record is the CDR3 DNA by itself, 39 bases read in frame from the first base. The germline V gene (reference sequence) specifies DFQATT as CDR1 and SNEGSKA as CDR2. The trim is 5 bases for V and 0 bases for J, with a gap of 11 bases between the germline ends. Library creation used 5' RACE. TCRdb names Illumina HiSeq 2500 as the instrument used. A second PCR of about 6 to 12 cycles was run with a J-beta primer mix and a sample-barcoded 5' primer. A template-switch 5' adaptor carrying 12 random nucleotides introduced a unique molecular identifier onto each TCR beta cDNA molecule. At least 2.5 million CDR3-containing paired-end reads were obtained from each sample. First-strand cDNA was synthesized from all RNA with the Mint cDNA synthesis kit, primed by a TRBC-specific oligonucleotide. All cDNA was treated with uracil-DNA glycosylase and then went through a first 18-cycle PCR with the universal primers M1SS and BC2_uni_R. The original pipeline was this. Each sample was normalized by randomly selecting 1 million high-quality reads, each carrying a distinct molecular identifier. Reads sharing molecular identifiers were discarded rather than binned into consensus sequences. MiTCR, with a Q25 quality threshold and the strictest error-elimination algorithm, was used for CDR3 identification, clonotype clustering and error correction. A nonparametric unseen species model with Euler transformation was used to estimate a lower bound on total TCR beta diversity. TCRdb reprocessing: public reads trimmed at Q25 with fastp, clones called with MiXCR, in-frame beta chains kept. Merged by CDR3 protein, the rows form single entries marked with the most common genes and DNA. The V and J calls here are based on TCRdb, not the publication. The sample table holds roughly 1.7 million distinct CDR3 sequences, of which approximately 32% were seen once. The ten largest clones add up to about 11% of the sample.

Systemically healthy Caucasian individuals from Russia, 35 to 50 in total and aged about 6 to 95 years, were included as donors. Approximately 11 milliliters of peripheral blood were drawn from each donor into EDTA-treated Vacutainer tubes. Ficoll-Paque density-gradient centrifugation was used to isolate PBMCs, with at least 6 million obtained per sample. Trizol reagent was used to extract total RNA from the PBMCs, yielding at least 5 micrograms per sample. Naive CD45RAhigh/CD27high T cell percentages were measured by flow cytometry on a PBMC aliquot from every donor. Specimen: blood. The chain is encoded by TRBV20-1 joined to TRBJ2-7; no D gene call is confident. This clonotype originated in a woman between 25 and 40 years old in good health. The DNA is as follows: TGCAGTGCTTCCGACACGAGCTCCTACGAGCAGTACTTC. The resulting protein is CSASDTSSYEQYF.